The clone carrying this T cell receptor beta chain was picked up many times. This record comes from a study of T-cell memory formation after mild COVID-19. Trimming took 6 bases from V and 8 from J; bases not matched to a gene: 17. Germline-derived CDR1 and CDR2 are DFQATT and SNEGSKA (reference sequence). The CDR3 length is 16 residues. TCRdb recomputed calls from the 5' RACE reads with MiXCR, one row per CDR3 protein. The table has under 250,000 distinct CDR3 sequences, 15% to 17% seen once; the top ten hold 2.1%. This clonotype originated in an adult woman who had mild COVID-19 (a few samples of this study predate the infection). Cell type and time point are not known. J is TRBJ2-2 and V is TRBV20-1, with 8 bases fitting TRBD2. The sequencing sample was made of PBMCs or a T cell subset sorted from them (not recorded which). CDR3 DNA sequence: TGCAGTGCCTCCCCGGCGGGTGCGCGGGGGGTTGGGGAGCTGTTTTTT. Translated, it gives CSASPAGARGVGELFF.